The T cell receptor beta chain under discussion was sequenced for a study of radiotherapy plus CTLA-4 blockade in lung cancer. For the study at large: In roughly 19% of patients, objective responses were seen; roughly 30% had disease control.

Repertoires were generated with immunoSEQ multiplex PCR, while TCRdb's copy carries only in-frame clones and drops some. The sample has some 66,000 clones, under 85% seen once; the top ten hold less than 5%. This clone was observed a handful of times. The CDR3 sequence is 15 residues long. Germline V gives CDR1 SGHRS, CDR2 YFSETQ. The V gene end was trimmed by 4 bases and the J gene end by 0 bases; junction bases not matched to a gene: 7. Participants had chemo-refractory metastatic non-small-cell lung cancer and were treated with focal radiation plus ipilimumab CTLA-4 blockade. The V and J genes are TRBV5-1 and TRBJ2-7, with 7 bases matching TRBD1. The specimen comprised peripheral blood, sampled from a patient treated with radiotherapy plus ipilimumab. This clonotype was sampled from a human donor with non-small cell lung cancer who had a partial response to radiotherapy plus ipilimumab. The CDR3, as DNA: TGCGCCAGCAGCGGCAGGACAGGCAGCTCCTACGAGCAGTACTTC. This gives the protein CASSGRTGSSYEQYF.